These 9 T cell receptor beta chains share one sample of origin, sequenced in a study of PD-1 blockade in mismatch repair-deficient tumors. Only in-frame clones appear in the TCRdb table, and some are missing; sequencing was by immunoSEQ multiplex PCR. The data contain 70,000 to 90,000 clones, 80% to 90% of them seen just once; the ten biggest clones take up approximately 5.5%. The sample in question was peripheral blood, obtained 44 weeks after starting pembrolizumab. The receptors come from an adult with mismatch repair-deficient cancer.

The chain has TRBV7-6 and TRBJ1-4; D may be TRBD1 (5 bases). Germline CDR1 reads SGHVS; CDR2 reads FNYEAQ. CDR3 length equals 13 residues. V was clipped by 4 bases and J by 14 bases, with 17 bases between them. CDR3 residues: CASSSGRSVGLFF. In nucleotides, the CDR3 is TGTGCCAGCAGCTCGGGACGGTCTGTGGGGCTGTTTTTT. Variable domain in full (rest from reference TRBV7-6 and TRBJ1-4): GAGVSQSPRYKVTKRGQDVALRCDPISGHVSLYWYRQALGQGPEFLTYFNYEAQQDKSGLPNDRFSAERPEGSISTLTIQRTEQRDSAMYRCASSSGRSVGLFFGSGTQLSVL.

This sequence joins TRBV7-8 and TRBJ1-1; D possibly corresponds to TRBD1 (6 bases). This CDR3 spans 16 amino acids. Trimming removed 5 bases from V and 1 base from J, with 17 bases in between. CDR1 SGHVS and CDR2 FQNEAQ come from the germline V gene. The CDR3 nucleotides read TGTGCCAGCAGCCCTAAGGGGGGAACTGGGAACACTGAAGCTTTCTTT. Amino acid sequence: CASSPKGGTGNTEAFF.

The chain uses TRBV2 and TRBJ2-1; 8 bases are shared with TRBD2. Trimming removed 6 bases from V and 6 bases from J; junction bases left unmatched: 10. In germline, CDR1 is SNHLY, CDR2 FYNNEI. The CDR3 extends over 15 amino acids. CDR3 amino acids: CASRFTSGLFNEQFF. In nucleotides, the CDR3 is TGTGCCAGCAGATTTACTAGCGGACTTTTCAATGAGCAGTTCTTC.

This chain joins TRBV29-1 and TRBJ2-5; no definite D call. The CDR3 spans 12 residues. The germline V gene encodes CDR1 SQVTM and CDR2 ANQGSEA. V was cut by 3 bases and J by 1 base, with 6 bases left in between. The CDR3 DNA reads TGCAGCGTTGATGCGCGCCAAGAGACCCAGTACTTC. This translates into CSVDARQETQYF.

This chain links TRBV2 with TRBJ1-2; weak D call: TRBD1 (5 bases). The CDR3 runs to 12 residues. Germline V lookup: CDR1 SNHLY, CDR2 FYNNEI. V lost 5 bases to trimming and J lost 2 bases, with 6 bases between them. This CDR3 reads CASSSGNYGYTF. The CDR3 nucleotides read TGTGCCAGCAGTTCAGGGAACTATGGCTACACCTTC.

V is TRBV27 and J is TRBJ1-1; 9 bases are shared with TRBD1. With 5 bases clipped from V and 1 base from J, the junction kept 8 bases outside the gene matches. The CDR3 totals 16 residues. Germline V CDR1 and CDR2: MNHEY, SMNVEV (reference sequence). The CDR3, as DNA: TGTGCCAGCAGTGCCCCTAGGACAGGGGCGAACACTGAAGCTTTCTTT. Protein: CASSAPRTGANTEAFF.

This rearrangement joins TRBV7-9 to TRBJ2-1; 9 bases line up with TRBD2. The CDR3 has 15 residues. With V trimmed by 5 bases and J by 5 bases, 7 bases remained unmatched. Per germline, CDR1 SEHNR and CDR2 FQNEAQ (reference sequence). CDR3 loop: CASSPPGLADNEQFF. The CDR3 coding sequence is TGTGCCAGCAGCCCTCCGGGACTAGCCGACAATGAGCAGTTCTTC. Supplemented by reference TRBV7-9 and TRBJ2-1, the full variable domain reads DTGVSQNPRHKITKRGQNVTFRCDPISEHNRLYWYRQTLGQGPEFLTYFQNEAQLEKSRLLSDRFSAERPKGSFSTLEIQRTEQGDSAMYLCASSPPGLADNEQFFGPGTRLTVL.

The genes are TRBV29-1 and TRBJ2-7; TRBD2 might be the D (6 bases). Between the trimmed V and J ends, which lost 4 bases and 0 bases, there was a span of 7 bases. The CDR3 is 12 residues long. Germline V gene data show CDR1 as SQVTM and CDR2 as ANQGSEA. This CDR3 reads CSVVAASYEQYF. In DNA, the CDR3 is TGCAGCGTTGTAGCGGCCTCCTACGAGCAGTACTTC.

The chain joins TRBV29-1 to TRBJ2-7, with 7 bases lining up with TRBD1. Germline V gene lookup returns CDR1 SQVTM and CDR2 ANQGSEA. Unmatched junction bases numbered 5, after V lost 6 bases and J lost 3 bases. This CDR3 spans 12 amino acids. In nucleotides, the CDR3 is TGCAGCGTAGGCGACAGGGACTACGAGCAGTACTTC. Protein: CSVGDRDYEQYF.